This TCR beta chain was profiled in a study of shared clonotypes between healthy human individuals. Study findings and constraints: The sole specimen, blood, was sampled, and tissue repertoires likely differ.

Naive CD8 populations comprised CD45RO-negative cells positively selected for CCR7, excluding terminally differentiated effector memory CD45RA+ cells. Healthy HIV-negative adults without recent acute infections or vaccinations served as donors. In germline, CDR1 is SEHNR, CDR2 FQNEAQ (reference sequence). CDR3 size: 13 residues. J gave up 5 bases and V 7 bases, and 5 bases lay outside the gene matches. TCRdb keeps only in-frame clones here, not all; method: immunoSEQ multiplex PCR. This table holds about 680,000 clones, approximately 90% found once. Notes on this clone: The antigen is undetermined.

This chain joins TRBV7-9 and TRBJ1-1; TRBD1 aligns across 9 bases. The source is a young man in good health. The sequenced material came from naive CD8+ T cells sorted from blood. The CDR3 is CASNNRGQTEAFF. The CDR3 nucleotides read TGTGCCAGCAATAACAGGGGGCAGACTGAAGCTTTCTTT.